The 19 T cell receptor beta chains below come from one sample, sequenced in a study of CD8 T cells in ankylosing spondylitis. Findings of the study overall: Seemingly distinctive of ankylosing spondylitis blood was a TCR beta motif formed by eight highly homologous variants.

Their antigens are not known. TCRdb processed the 5' RACE reads anew with MiXCR; each CDR3 protein has one entry. The table has 500,000 or so distinct CDR3 sequences, roughly 5.2% seen once. The source material was blood, either unsorted or a sorted T cell fraction (not recorded which). All receptors come from a male donor with ankylosing spondylitis.

This clonotype was counted a few times. J is TRBJ2-3 and V is TRBV7-2; tentatively, D is TRBD1 or TRBD2 (5 bases each). The CDR3 consists of 13 residues. The V gene's germline CDR1 is SGHTA and CDR2 FQGNSA. Trimming pared 4 bases from V and 3 bases from J, leaving 8 bases between. For the CDR3, the DNA is TGTGCCAGCAGCTGGGACGGGACAGATACGCAGTATTTT. It specifies CASSWDGTDTQYF.

This clonotype has more than one count but fewer than ten. V is TRBV5-1 and J is TRBJ2-1; 10 nucleotides align to TRBD1. The V and J ends lost 3 bases and 12 bases, in that order; junction bases with no gene match: 12. The CDR3 covers 15 residues. Germline values: CDR1 SGHRS, CDR2 YFSETQ. CDR3 coding DNA: TGCGCCAGCAGCTCCCCAGGGACAGGGGCATTGGGGCAGTTCTTC. This encodes CASSSPGTGALGQFF.

This clonotype was recorded at least ten times. The rearrangement uses TRBV7-2 and TRBJ1-2; D not resolved. The CDR3 has 13 residues. The germline V gene has CDR1 SGHTA and CDR2 FQGNSA. Trimming shortened V by 3 bases and J by 5 bases, and 10 bases separated the two germline ends. DNA of the CDR3: TGTGCCAGCAGCTTTTCAGATTTATATGGCTACACCTTC. Its protein product is CASSFSDLYGYTF.

Regarding this clonotype: Given the absence of the conserved phenylalanine or tryptophan at the CDR3 end, a read error is likely. The chain joins TRBV4-3 to TRBJ2-4; D is perhaps TRBD1 (6 bases). The CDR3 sequence is 19 residues long. CDR1 LGHNA and CDR2 YSLEER come from the germline V gene. Here the CDR3 reads CASSQESPGQFAGKNIQYI. The CDR3, as DNA: TGCGCTAGCAGCCAAGAGTCACCTGGACAGTTCGCTGGGAAAAACATTCAGTACATC.

This clonotype occurred a few times. The chain employs TRBV20-1 and TRBJ2-7, with 14 bases identical to TRBD2. With V trimmed by 3 bases and J by 6 bases, 10 bases remained unmatched. CDR3 length: 16 residues. From germline, CDR1 is DFQATT and CDR2 SNEGSKA (reference sequence). In DNA, the CDR3 is TGCAGTGCTAGTGGATTGGGGACTAGCGGGAGACGCGAGCAGTACTTC. It codes for CSASGLGTSGRREQYF.

This clonotype was detected ten times or more. The chain links TRBV20-1 to TRBJ1-2; maybe TRBD1 (6 bases). The germline CDR1 and CDR2 sequences are DFQATT and SNEGSKA (reference sequence). The CDR3 spans 12 residues. V lost 6 bases and J 4 bases, leaving 12 bases between the germline ends. The CDR3 DNA sequence: TGCAGTGCCCCGATAGGGGGCTATGGCTACACCTTC. As protein: CSAPIGGYGYTF.

This clonotype has at least ten counts. The chain employs TRBV25-1 and TRBJ1-4; D is unresolved. This CDR3 has 15 residues. Between the trimmed V and J ends, which lost 1 base and 6 bases, there was a span of 12 bases. The germline gives CDR1 MGHDK, CDR2 SYGVNS. As DNA, the CDR3 is TGTGCCAGCAGTGAATTTAGCGGCGACGATGAAAAACTGTTTTTT. Protein sequence: CASSEFSGDDEKLFF.

This clonotype was seen at least ten times. The chain is built from TRBV4-3 and TRBJ1-1; D may be TRBD1 (5 bases). The length of the CDR3 is 14 residues. Trimming cost V 4 bases and J 4 bases, with 13 bases left between them. The germline V gene has CDR1 LGHNA and CDR2 YSLEER. As DNA, the CDR3 is TGCGCCAGCAGCCCGAGGGGCGGAGGCACTGAAGCTTTCTTT. Its translation: CASSPRGGGTEAFF.

About this clonotype: Germline and junction disagree at one end, which may indicate a read error. The chain uses TRBV10-1 and TRBJ2-1; D is perhaps TRBD1 or TRBD2 (5 bases each). There are 14 residues in the CDR3. Germline-derived CDR1 and CDR2 are WNHNN and SYGVQD (reference sequence). CDR3 coding DNA: TGCGCCAGCTCTTGGTGGGGGATTGGGAATGACCAGTTCTTC. The encoded protein is CASSWWGIGNDQFF.

This clonotype was recorded many times. The J gene is TRBJ2-1, the V gene TRBV5-1, with D hard to call. Germline V gives CDR1 SGHRS, CDR2 YFSETQ. V lost 3 bases and J 1 base, leaving 8 bases between the germline ends. The CDR3 sequence is 14 residues long. CDR3 protein: CASSSDGSYNEQFF. In nucleotides, the CDR3 is TGCGCCAGCAGCTCCGACGGGTCCTACAATGAGCAGTTCTTC.

This clonotype was counted at least ten times. The J gene is TRBJ1-1, the V gene TRBV12-3 or TRBV12-4, with D possibly TRBD1 on 5 matching bases. CDR3 size: 14 residues. Trimming removed 4 bases from V and 4 bases from J, with 13 bases in between. In nucleotides, the CDR3 is TGTGCCAGCAGTTCGGGACCGCTGGGCACTGAAGCTTTCTTT. Translated, it gives CASSSGPLGTEAFF.

This clonotype was found many times. The V call is TRBV4-3, the J call TRBJ2-2; either TRBD1 or TRBD2 may fit D (5 bases each). CDR3 size: 16 residues. V lost 4 bases and J lost 5, with 17 bases in between. The V gene's germline CDR1 is LGHNA and CDR2 YSLEER. In DNA, the CDR3 is TGCGCCAGCAGCCCCCTTGGGGGAGTAGCGACCGGGGAGCTGTTTTTT. Amino acid sequence: CASSPLGGVATGELFF.

This chain joins TRBV2 and TRBJ2-5; D possibly corresponds to TRBD2 (6 bases). Trimming removed 6 bases at V and 7 bases at J, with 12 bases between. The CDR3 loop spans 12 amino acids. Germline assignment: CDR1 SNHLY and CDR2 FYNNEI. CDR3 nucleotides: TGTGCCAGCAGCCCCGAGGGAGGGACCCAGTACTTC. The encoded protein is CASSPEGGTQYF.

This clonotype was counted many times. The rearrangement links TRBV7-2 to TRBJ1-1; D remains ambiguous. Trimming cost V 1 base and J 8 bases, with 11 bases left between them. The CDR3 runs 13 residues. Germline V CDR1 and CDR2: SGHTA, FQGNSA. CDR3: CASSLELRGEAFF. CDR3 bases: TGTGCCAGCAGCTTAGAGCTTCGAGGAGAAGCTTTCTTT.

This clonotype was counted ten times or more. The chain carries TRBV9 and TRBJ1-1; 9 nucleotides agree with TRBD1. CDR3 length: 15 amino acids. V shed 3 bases, J shed 0 bases, and the junction held 3 bases outside the gene matches. The germline V gene encodes CDR1 SGDLS and CDR2 YYNGEE. CDR3 in DNA: TGTGCCAGCAGCGGGGGACAGGGATTGAACACTGAAGCTTTCTTT. This codes for CASSGGQGLNTEAFF.

This clonotype was counted many times. The chain is built from TRBV12-3 or TRBV12-4 and TRBJ2-7; D is uncertain. V was pared by 4 bases and J by 6 bases, with 10 bases between. CDR3 length: 12 amino acids. The CDR3 spells CASSSPFSEQYF. As DNA, the CDR3 is TGTGCCAGCAGTTCACCCTTCTCCGAGCAGTACTTC.

This clonotype was observed many times. The chain combines TRBV12-3 or TRBV12-4 with TRBJ2-1, with 14 bases lining up with TRBD2. With V trimmed by 6 bases and J by 0 bases, 1 base remained unmatched. The CDR3 contains 16 residues. For the CDR3, the DNA is TGTGCCAGCAGAGGGACTAGCGGGAGCTCCTACAATGAGCAGTTCTTC. Translation gives CASRGTSGSSYNEQFF.

This clonotype was found many times. The V and J genes are TRBV20-1 and TRBJ1-5; weak D call: TRBD1 (5 bases). V lost 2 bases to trimming and J lost 4 bases, with 12 bases between them. This CDR3 has 14 amino acids. CDR1 is DFQATT, CDR2 SNEGSKA, per germline (reference sequence). CDR3 nucleotide sequence: TGCAGTGCTAGAAAAGGGGCGGAAAATCAGCCCCAGCATTTT. Translating it yields CSARKGAENQPQHF.

This clonotype was counted at least ten times. The V call is TRBV20-1, the J call TRBJ2-1; 9 positions agree with TRBD2. The germline V gene has CDR1 DFQATT and CDR2 SNEGSKA (reference sequence). The CDR3 has 14 residues. Trimming cost V 3 bases and J 4 bases; bases outside gene matches: 4. CDR3 region: CSASASGNYNEQFF. The DNA of the CDR3 is TGCAGTGCTAGCGCTAGCGGGAATTACAATGAGCAGTTCTTC.